These T cell receptor beta chains were read from a single sample in a study of HIV-infected patients and healthy controls. TCRdb itself ran the 5' RACE reads through MiXCR, one entry per CDR3 protein. The table shows almost 65,000 distinct CDR3 sequences, with around 21% occurring only once. Source material: CD4+ T cells from blood. These TCRs come from a human donor in good health. The CDR3 runs from the conserved cysteine through the conserved F or W.

v_gene: TRBV12-3/TRBV12-4
j_gene: TRBJ1-2
CDR3aa: CASSFGAGRGGYTF

v_gene: TRBV27
j_gene: TRBJ1-1
CDR3aa: CASSLIAGGGLSTEAFF

v_gene: TRBV20-1
j_gene: TRBJ1-1
CDR3aa: CSARNVEAFF

v_gene: TRBV9
j_gene: TRBJ2-5
CDR3aa: CASSLKIAGGLETQYF

v_gene: TRBV7-9
j_gene: TRBJ2-3
CDR3aa: CASSLGVRLGNTDTQYF

v_gene: TRBV12-3/TRBV12-4
j_gene: TRBJ2-3
CDR3aa: CASSRIAGGRTDTQYF

v_gene: TRBV6-1
j_gene: TRBJ2-7
CDR3aa: CASSEIIYEQYF

v_gene: TRBV6-6
j_gene: TRBJ1-2
CDR3aa: CASTPAGGNYGYTF

v_gene: TRBV6-5
j_gene: TRBJ1-6
CDR3aa: CASTAGHPSSPLHF

v_gene: TRBV5-5
j_gene: TRBJ2-3
CDR3aa: CASSSGGAEDTQYF

v_gene: TRBV10-3
j_gene: TRBJ1-1
CDR3aa: CAISTQGNTEAFF

v_gene: TRBV7-2
j_gene: TRBJ1-1
CDR3aa: CASSWGAMSTEAFF